The 12 T cell receptor beta chains below were found in one sample sequenced in a study of blood T cell repertoires in COVID-19. Sequencing was performed with immunoSEQ multiplex PCR; in TCRdb, only in-frame clones are kept and a portion is missing. The profile covers around 200,000 clones, with 85% to 90% appearing a single time and approximately 0.62% taken by the ten largest. The sequenced material came from peripheral blood. Source of these receptors: a man in his fifties with acute or convalescent COVID-19.

This chain joins TRBV7-9 and TRBJ2-5; D unclear. CDR1 SEHNR and CDR2 FQNEAQ come from the germline V gene (reference sequence). CDR3 length: 14 residues. The V end was cut by 5 bases, the J end by 2 bases, with 12 bases between. Here the CDR3 reads CASSTGGSQETQYF. DNA of the CDR3: TGTGCCAGCAGCACGGGTGGGTCACAAGAGACCCAGTACTTC.

The CDR3 DNA sequence: TGTGCCAGCAGCCCAGACAGGTGGTTAAATTCACCCCTCCACTTT. Translated: CASSPDRWLNSPLHF. The V call is TRBV9, the J call TRBJ1-6; possibly TRBD1 for D (6 bases). Germline V gives CDR1 SGDLS, CDR2 YYNGEE. V lost 4 bases and J lost 7, with 15 bases in between. The CDR3 is made up of 15 amino acids.

This clone has just one count. This chain uses TRBV20-1 with TRBJ1-5; maybe TRBD1 (5 bases). Germline loops: CDR1 DFQATT, CDR2 SNEGSKA (reference sequence). V shed 6 bases and J shed 0 bases, with 12 bases lying between them. The CDR3 runs to 14 residues. As DNA, the CDR3 is TGCAGTGCCAGTCAGGGAAATAGCAATCAGCCCCAGCATTTT. This codes for CSASQGNSNQPQHF.

This chain joins TRBV6-1 and TRBJ1-6, with 8 bases identical to TRBD1. CDR1 is MNHNS, CDR2 SASEGT, per germline. The junction had 9 bases not matched to a gene; V was cut back by 7 bases and J by 1 base. The CDR3 is 17 residues long. The CDR3 here is CASTDRGSGSYNSPLHF. The DNA for the CDR3 is TGTGCCAGCACTGACAGGGGTAGTGGGTCCTATAATTCACCCCTCCACTTT.

J is TRBJ1-1 and V is TRBV4-1, with TRBD1 matching 8 bases. V was pared by 4 bases and J by 0 bases, with 4 bases of the junction left unmatched. The CDR3 loop spans 15 amino acids. Germline CDR1 and CDR2: MGHRA and YSYEKL. CDR3 sequence reads: CASSLTTGVNTEAFF. In DNA form, the CDR3 reads TGCGCCAGCAGCCTCACGACAGGGGTGAACACTGAAGCTTTCTTT.

This chain connects TRBV7-9 to TRBJ2-6, with D perhaps matching TRBD1 (5 bases). Looked up from germline, CDR1 is SEHNR and CDR2 is FQNEAQ (reference sequence). The V end was cut by 5 bases, the J end by 0 bases, with 14 bases between. The CDR3 totals 17 residues. In nucleotides, the CDR3 is TGTGCCAGCAGCCCGAGGACATGGGGCTCTGGGGCCAACGTCCTGACTTTC. This gives the protein CASSPRTWGSGANVLTF.

The gene calls are TRBV9 and TRBJ2-2; tentative D call: TRBD2 (6 bases). Trimming left V 0 bases short and J 1 base short, with 7 bases between. The CDR3 loop spans 15 amino acids. Germline lookup yields CDR1 SGDLS and CDR2 YYNGEE. The CDR3 protein is CASSVVGRNTGELFF. The CDR3 region has the DNA TGTGCCAGCAGCGTAGTCGGGAGGAACACCGGGGAGCTGTTTTTT.

The rearrangement uses TRBV6-2 or TRBV6-3 and TRBJ1-1, with 7 bases that match TRBD1. V was pared by 5 bases and J by 1 base, with 4 bases of the junction left unmatched. Germline V gene lookup returns CDR1 MNHEY and CDR2 SVGEGT. The length of the CDR3 is 14 residues. CDR3 in amino acids: CASSTDRANTEAFF. The CDR3 DNA follows: TGTGCCAGCAGTACCGACAGGGCGAACACTGAAGCTTTCTTT.

The chain uses TRBV6-2 or TRBV6-3 and TRBJ1-5, with D hard to call. The ends were cut back, 4 bases at V and 2 bases at J, with 9 bases in the middle. The CDR3 is 14 residues long. Per the germline V gene, CDR1 is MNHEY and CDR2 is SVGEGT. The CDR3 protein is CASSFGSGNQPQHF. CDR3 in DNA: TGTGCCAGCAGTTTTGGCTCCGGCAATCAGCCCCAGCATTTT.

V and J are TRBV19 and TRBJ1-2; possible D gene TRBD1, 5 bases. The CDR3 length is 13 residues. The V end was cut by 3 bases, the J end by 4 bases, with 9 bases between. The germline V gene encodes CDR1 LNHDA and CDR2 SQIVND (reference sequence). The CDR3 DNA reads as TGTGCCAGTAGTATGAGGGGAGGCTATGGCTACACCTTC. Amino acids: CASSMRGGYGYTF.

This clone showed up just a few times. The chain employs TRBV7-9 and TRBJ1-2, with unresolved D. V shed 7 bases and J shed 0 bases, with 9 bases lying between them. The CDR3 extends over 13 amino acids. The germline V gene has CDR1 SEHNR and CDR2 FQNEAQ (reference sequence). CDR3 loop: CASNGNTNYGYTF. The CDR3 coding sequence is TGTGCCAGCAACGGGAATACTAACTATGGCTACACCTTC.

The chain joins TRBV9 to TRBJ2-3; 7 nucleotides align to TRBD2. J gave up 0 bases and V 0 bases, and 1 base lay outside the gene matches. Germline-derived CDR1 and CDR2 are SGDLS and YYNGEE. This CDR3 spans 15 amino acids. CDR3 residues: CASSVGGRSTDTQYF. CDR3 bases: TGTGCCAGCAGCGTAGGCGGGAGAAGCACAGATACGCAGTATTTT.